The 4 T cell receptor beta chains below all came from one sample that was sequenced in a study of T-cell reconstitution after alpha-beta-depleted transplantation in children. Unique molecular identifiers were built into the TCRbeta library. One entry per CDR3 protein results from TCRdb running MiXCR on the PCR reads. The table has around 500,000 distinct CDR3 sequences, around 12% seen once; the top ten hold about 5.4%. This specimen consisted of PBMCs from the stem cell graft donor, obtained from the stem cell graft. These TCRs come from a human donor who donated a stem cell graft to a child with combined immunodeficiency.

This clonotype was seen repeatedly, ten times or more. CDR3 in DNA: TGCAGCGTTGATGTCGTCCCCTCTGGAGCGACCCAGTACTTC. Protein: CSVDVVPSGATQYF. The chain recombines TRBV29-1 with TRBJ2-5; D remains unclear. CDR1 is SQVTM and CDR2 is ANQGSEA in the germline V gene. The CDR3 has 14 residues. Trimming removed 3 bases at V and 7 bases at J, with 18 bases between.

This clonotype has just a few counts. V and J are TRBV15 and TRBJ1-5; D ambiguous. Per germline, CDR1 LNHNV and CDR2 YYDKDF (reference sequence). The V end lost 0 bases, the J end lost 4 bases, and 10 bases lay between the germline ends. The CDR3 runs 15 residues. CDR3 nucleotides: TGTGCCACCAGCAGAGATAATGCTGGTAATCAGCCCCAGCATTTT. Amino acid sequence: CATSRDNAGNQPQHF.

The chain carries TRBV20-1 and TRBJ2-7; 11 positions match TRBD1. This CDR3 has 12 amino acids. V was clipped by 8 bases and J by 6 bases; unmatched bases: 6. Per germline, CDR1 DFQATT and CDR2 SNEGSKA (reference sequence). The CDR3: CSYRGQGGEQYF. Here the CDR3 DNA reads TGCAGTTACCGGGGACAGGGGGGCGAGCAGTACTTC.

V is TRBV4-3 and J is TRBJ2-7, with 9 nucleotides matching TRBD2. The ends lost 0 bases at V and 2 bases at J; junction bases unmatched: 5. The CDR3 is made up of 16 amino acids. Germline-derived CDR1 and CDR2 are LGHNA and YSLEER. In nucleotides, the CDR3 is TGCGCCAGCAGCCAAGACCGGGCGGGAGGGGCCTACGAGCAGTACTTC. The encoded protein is CASSQDRAGGAYEQYF.